This T cell receptor (beta chain) was sequenced in a study of blood T cell repertoires in COVID-19. The overall study: The origin of the acute and convalescent COVID-19 samples was the United States, Italy and Spain. T cells, B-cell-depleted T cells, or PBMCs supplied cDNA or gDNA.

In the study's own analysis: Nucleated cell counts were estimated from reference gene primer amplification. Repertoires were generated with immunoSEQ multiplex PCR, while TCRdb's copy carries only in-frame clones and drops some. V, J and clone size are taken as reported in that table, and D and trimming were inferred from the DNA itself. The data show about 33,000 clones, with around 83% seen just once and 7% to 7.5% held by the top ten. The germline CDR1 and CDR2 sequences are LNHDA and SQIVND (reference sequence). V was clipped by 4 bases and J by 2 bases; unmatched bases: 9. This CDR3 region has 16 residues.

The TCR sequence derives from a human donor in a cohort sampled during active COVID-19. The chain couples TRBV19 to TRBJ1-2; the match to TRBD1 covers 8 bases. The sample was peripheral blood. The CDR3 coding sequence is TGTGCCAGTAGTAATGAGAAAGACAGGGGAAACTATGGCTACACCTTC. Translation gives CASSNEKDRGNYGYTF.